This T cell receptor beta chain came from a study of low-dose radiotherapy and immunotherapy resistance in tumors. Across the whole study: Over 26 weeks, cohort 2 got 1 Gy every two weeks, reaching 13 Gy.

Per the germline V gene, CDR1 is SGHVS and CDR2 is FQNEAQ. V lost 5 bases and J 7 bases, leaving 17 bases between the germline ends. The CDR3 length is 14 residues. First-strand cDNA used TRAV- and TRBV-specific primers, covering alpha and beta chains. TCR amplification involved approximately 20 PCR cycles with a constant-region primer and V-primer adapter. TCRdb processed the reads anew with MiXCR; each CDR3 protein has one entry. The data hold approximately 100,000 distinct CDR3 sequences, with more than 20% observed a single time. This clonotype was seen at least ten times. Time point described: after trial treatment. Specified treatment: LDRT plus nivolumab, ipilimumab, low-dose cyclophosphamide and aspirin (RACIN trial).

This receptor was obtained from a male donor with prostate cancer. The chain recombines TRBV7-8 with TRBJ2-5, with D perhaps TRBD2 (5 bases). The sequencing here drew on PBMCs, taken after low-dose radiotherapy plus immunotherapy. CDR3 loop: CASSPVRLGRTQYF. In DNA form, the CDR3 reads TGTGCCAGCAGCCCCGTAAGGTTAGGGAGGACCCAGTACTTC.